This record looks at one TCR beta chain sequence and its context. Source study methods: Cell counts per sample came from amplifying reference gene primers. Sequencing used immunoSEQ multiplex PCR; TCRdb keeps in-frame clones, though not all of them. From that table come the V and J calls and clone size; the DNA was used to work out D and trimming. Of more than 200,000 clones in the sample, around 83% were seen once. The sample belongs to a study of blood T cell repertoires in COVID-19. Study context: The origin of the acute and convalescent COVID-19 samples was the United States, Italy and Spain. Sources were T cells, B-cell-depleted T cells, or PBMCs; the material itself was cDNA or gDNA.

Germline V gene sequence: CDR1 SGHKS, CDR2 YYEKEE (reference sequence). This CDR3 has 18 amino acids. V dropped 0 bases and J dropped 3; count of bases not matched to a gene: 5. Source material: peripheral blood. The rearrangement uses TRBV5-5 and TRBJ2-1; 14 positions match TRBD2. The origin of this receptor is a man older than 75 with acute or convalescent COVID-19. The CDR3 DNA sequence: TGTGCCAGCAGCTTGGGACTAGCGGGAGGGCTTAACTACAATGAGCAGTTCTTC. The encoded protein is CASSLGLAGGLNYNEQFF.